This T cell receptor (beta chain) appears in the sequencing data of a study of T-cell memory formation after mild COVID-19. Across the study: There were largely donor-specific TCR clusters. Broader study findings: Clones that contracted from day 15 to 85 were balanced CD4/CD8, while later expanders leaned CD4+.

This CDR3 region has 14 residues. In germline, CDR1 is KGHSH, CDR2 LQKENI. V was pared by 0 bases and J by 5 bases, with 8 bases between. On this clonotype: Its antigen is unidentified.

TCRdb analysed the 5' RACE reads with MiXCR anew, one entry per CDR3 protein. Of about 290,000 distinct CDR3 sequences in the sample, less than 20% were seen once. V usage is TRBV18 and J usage is TRBJ2-1, with D tentatively TRBD1 (5 bases). Sequencing input: PBMCs or a T cell subset sorted from them (not recorded which). This clonotype was obtained from a man younger than 30 who had mild COVID-19 (a few samples of this study predate the infection). Cell type and time point are not known. CDR3 sequence reads: CASSPPSGHNEQFF. The CDR3 bases are TGTGCCAGCTCACCACCTTCAGGGCACAATGAGCAGTTCTTC.